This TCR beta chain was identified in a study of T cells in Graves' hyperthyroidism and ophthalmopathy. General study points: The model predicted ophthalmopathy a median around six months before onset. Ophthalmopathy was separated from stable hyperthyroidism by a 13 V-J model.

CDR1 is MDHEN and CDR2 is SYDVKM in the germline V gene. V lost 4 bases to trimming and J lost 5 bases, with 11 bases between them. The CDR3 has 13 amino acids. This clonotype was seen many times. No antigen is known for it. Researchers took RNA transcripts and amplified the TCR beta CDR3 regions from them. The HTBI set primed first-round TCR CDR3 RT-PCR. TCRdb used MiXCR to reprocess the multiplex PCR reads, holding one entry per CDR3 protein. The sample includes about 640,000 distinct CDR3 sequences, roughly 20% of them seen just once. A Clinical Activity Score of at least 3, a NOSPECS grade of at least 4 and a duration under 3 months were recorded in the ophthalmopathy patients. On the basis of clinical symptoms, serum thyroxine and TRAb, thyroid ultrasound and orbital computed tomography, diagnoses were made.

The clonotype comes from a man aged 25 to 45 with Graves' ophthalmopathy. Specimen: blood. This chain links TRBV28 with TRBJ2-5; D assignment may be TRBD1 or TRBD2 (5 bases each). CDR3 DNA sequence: TGTGCCAGCAGTTCGAGGGGTTGGGAGACCCAGTACTTC. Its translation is CASSSRGWETQYF.